What follows describes a single T cell receptor (beta chain). Participants were aged about 18 to 100 years from about 25 US areas. The sample is drawn from a study of blood T cell repertoires in COVID-19. Looking at the study overall: The study drew acute and convalescent COVID-19 samples from the United States, Italy and Spain.

CDR1 SGHKS and CDR2 YYEKEE come from the germline V gene (reference sequence). V lost 3 bases to trimming and J lost 3 bases; unmatched junction nucleotides: 6. This CDR3 contains 14 residues. Sequenced by immunoSEQ multiplex PCR; TCRdb stores in-frame clones only, minus some. The sample consists of hundreds of thousands of clones, approximately 86% of them appearing once. The chain has TRBV5-5 and TRBJ2-7; 7 nucleotides align to TRBD2. Sequencing was performed on PBMCs or T cells enriched from blood (not recorded which). The clonotype was recovered from a woman in her 40s with acute COVID-19. CDR3: CASSSGGLLYEQYF. In nucleotides, the CDR3 is TGTGCCAGCAGCTCGGGGGGACTTCTCTACGAGCAGTACTTC.